This record covers a single TCR beta chain. Its cognate antigen is unknown. The germline V and J ends were trimmed by 4 bases and 3 bases, with 9 bases remaining between them. This CDR3 has 14 residues. The V gene's germline CDR1 is MGHDK and CDR2 SYGVNS. This sample was taken from a study of graft-versus-host responses after intestinal transplantation. Points from the study as a whole: Recipient marrow contained GvH clones, some of which appeared first in ileum or blood.

Data came from immunoSEQ multiplex PCR; TCRdb stores just in-frame clones and leaves some out. The sample lists about 120,000 clones; around 95% were seen once. The material sequenced was unstimulated CD8+ T cells sorted from spleen or lymph node cells, taken before intestinal transplant. The genes are TRBV25-1 and TRBJ2-2; D might be TRBD2 (5 bases). The sequence derives from a human donor who received an intestinal transplant. The CDR3 DNA follows: TGTGCCAGCAGTGGGGAGTGGGACACCGGGGAGCTGTTTTTT. Protein product: CASSGEWDTGELFF.